These 9 T cell receptor beta chains came from one sample sequenced in a study of T cells in Graves' hyperthyroidism and ophthalmopathy. RNA transcripts were the template for amplifying TCR beta CDR3 regions. When the TCR CDR3 underwent first-round RT-PCR, the HTBI primer set was used. MiXCR was run by TCRdb on the multiplex PCR reads, yielding one entry per CDR3 protein. The table has fewer than 550,000 distinct CDR3 sequences, approximately 25% seen once. Sequenced sample: blood. These receptors all stem from a woman aged 30 to 39 with Graves' ophthalmopathy.

This clonotype was recorded many times. V gene TRBV7-9 combines with J gene TRBJ2-5; possibly TRBD2 for D (6 bases). Trimming took off 2 bases at V and 5 bases at J, with 21 bases between the two ends. Germline V gene sequence: CDR1 SEHNR, CDR2 FQNEAQ (reference sequence). CDR3 length: 17 amino acids. CDR3 in DNA: TGTGCCAGCAGCTTAATAGGTGGAGGGGCGATTGGGGAGACCCAGTACTTC. This encodes CASSLIGGGAIGETQYF.

As regards this clonotype: The junction differs from germline at one of its ends, possibly a read error. The gene calls are TRBV14 and TRBJ1-1, with D perhaps TRBD1 (6 bases). CDR1 SGHDN and CDR2 FVKESK come from the germline V gene. The CDR3 loop spans 18 amino acids. CDR3 sequence reads: CASSEKQGLLLLNTDAFF. CDR3 in DNA: TGTGCCAGCAGCGAAAAACAGGGCCTTCTCCTCTTGAACACTGATGCTTTCTTT.

The V gene is TRBV12-3 or TRBV12-4, the J gene TRBJ2-5, with 7 bases that match TRBD2. The CDR3 is 14 amino acids. Trimming took 6 bases from V and 9 from J; bases not matched to a gene: 13. The CDR3 reads CASSHSRGRGAQYF. The CDR3 region has the DNA TGTGCCAGCAGCCATTCCCGGGGCCGGGGGGCCCAGTACTTC.

There are many counts of this clonotype. The chain recombines TRBV6-5 with TRBJ1-1, with 7 nucleotides matching TRBD1. The germline CDR1 and CDR2 sequences are MNHEY and SVGAGI. The CDR3 extends over 16 amino acids. The J segment lost 3 bases and the V segment lost 5 bases, leaving 12 bases of the junction unmatched. Here the CDR3 reads CASSHTRRGRDTEAFF. The DNA for the CDR3 is TGTGCCAGCAGTCACACCCGGAGGGGGCGGGACACTGAAGCTTTCTTT.

This clonotype showed up many times. This chain joins TRBV2 and TRBJ1-1; TRBD1 is a possible D gene (5 bases). The CDR3 sequence is 13 residues long. Between the trimmed V and J ends, which lost 7 bases and 1 base, there was a span of 10 bases. CDR1 is SNHLY and CDR2 is FYNNEI in the germline V gene. The CDR3 spells CASITGENTEAFF. The CDR3 coding sequence is TGTGCCAGCATAACGGGGGAGAACACTGAAGCTTTCTTT.

There are many counts of this clonotype. The V call is TRBV6-5, the J call TRBJ2-5; the D gene is possibly TRBD2 (5 bases). Germline loops: CDR1 MNHEY, CDR2 SVGAGI. The CDR3 contains 13 residues. V was cut by 3 bases and J by 5 bases, with 10 bases left in between. The CDR3 DNA follows: TGTGCCAGCAGTTATCCCGGCGGGGAGACCCAGTACTTC. Its protein is CASSYPGGETQYF.

This clonotype was picked up many times. The chain is built from TRBV19 and TRBJ2-5; D unresolved. The length of the CDR3 is 13 residues. Germline V gives CDR1 LNHDA, CDR2 SQIVND (reference sequence). Trimming left V 3 bases short and J 2 bases short, with 7 bases between. The chain's CDR3 is CASSIQLQETQYF. In nucleotides, the CDR3 is TGTGCCAGTAGTATCCAGTTACAAGAGACCCAGTACTTC.

The chain combines TRBV29-1 with TRBJ2-6; TRBD1 matches 8 bases. V gave up 5 bases and J gave up 0 bases; unmatched junction bases: 15. There are 19 residues in the CDR3. Germline V lookup: CDR1 SQVTM, CDR2 ANQGSEA. DNA of the CDR3: TGCAGCGTTCCTTCACCGGGACAGGACCCTTTCTCTGGGGCCAACGTCCTGACTTTC. This translates into CSVPSPGQDPFSGANVLTF.

The chain joins TRBV7-2 to TRBJ2-5, with D tentatively TRBD1 or TRBD2 (5 bases each). Germline loops: CDR1 SGHTA, CDR2 FQGNSA. Trimming cost V 4 bases and J 6 bases, with 12 bases left between them. The CDR3 runs to 13 residues. DNA of the CDR3: TGTGCCAGCAGCTCGGGGACGTTAAAGACCCAGTACTTC. This codes for CASSSGTLKTQYF.